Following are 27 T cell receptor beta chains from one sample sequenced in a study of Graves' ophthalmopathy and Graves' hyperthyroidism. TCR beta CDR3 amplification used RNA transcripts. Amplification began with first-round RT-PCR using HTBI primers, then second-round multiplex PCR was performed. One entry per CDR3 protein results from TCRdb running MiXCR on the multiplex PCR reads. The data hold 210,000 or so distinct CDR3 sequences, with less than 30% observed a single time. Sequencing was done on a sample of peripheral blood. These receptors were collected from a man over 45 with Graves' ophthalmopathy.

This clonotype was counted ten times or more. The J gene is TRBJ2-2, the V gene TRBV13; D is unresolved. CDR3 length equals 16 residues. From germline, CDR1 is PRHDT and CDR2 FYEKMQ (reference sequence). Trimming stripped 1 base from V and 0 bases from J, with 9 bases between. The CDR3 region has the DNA TGTGCCAGCAGCTTAGAGAGCATGTCGAACACCGGGGAGCTGTTTTTT. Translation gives CASSLESMSNTGELFF.

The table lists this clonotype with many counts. CDR3 residues: CAISESNQPQHF. The CDR3 DNA is TGTGCCATCAGTGAGTCGAACCAGCCCCAGCATTTT. V gene TRBV10-3 combines with J gene TRBJ1-5; D gene unclear. The germline V gene has CDR1 ENHRY and CDR2 SYGVKD. V was clipped by 0 bases and J by 7 bases, with 4 bases between them. The CDR3 consists of 12 residues.

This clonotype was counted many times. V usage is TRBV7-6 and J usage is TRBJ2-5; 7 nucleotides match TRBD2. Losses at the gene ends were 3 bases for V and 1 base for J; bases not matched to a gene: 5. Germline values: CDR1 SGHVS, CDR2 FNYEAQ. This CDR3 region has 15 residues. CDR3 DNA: TGTGCCAGCAGCTTGGGGGGGAGTAGCCAAGAGACCCAGTACTTC. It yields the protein CASSLGGSSQETQYF.

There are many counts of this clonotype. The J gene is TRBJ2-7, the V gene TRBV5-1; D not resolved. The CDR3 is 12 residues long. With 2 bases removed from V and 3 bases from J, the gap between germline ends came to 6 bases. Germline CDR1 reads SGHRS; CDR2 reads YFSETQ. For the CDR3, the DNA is TGCGCCAGCAGCTTCGACAACTACGAGCAGTACTTC. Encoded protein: CASSFDNYEQYF.

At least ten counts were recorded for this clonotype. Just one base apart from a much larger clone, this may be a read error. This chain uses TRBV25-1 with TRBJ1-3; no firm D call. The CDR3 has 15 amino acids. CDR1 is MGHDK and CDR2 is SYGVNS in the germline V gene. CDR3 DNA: TGTGCCAGCAGTGAATTTAGAGGTTTTGGAAACGCCATATATTTT. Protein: CASSEFRGFGNAIYF.

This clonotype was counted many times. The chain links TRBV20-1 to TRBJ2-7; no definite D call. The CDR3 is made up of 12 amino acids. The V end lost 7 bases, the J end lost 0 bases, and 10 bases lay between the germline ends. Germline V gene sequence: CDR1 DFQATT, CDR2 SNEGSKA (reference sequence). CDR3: CSVKGISYEQYF. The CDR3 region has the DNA TGCAGTGTAAAGGGTATCTCCTACGAGCAGTACTTC.

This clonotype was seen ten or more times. For the CDR3, the DNA is TGTGCCAGCTCACCAGGGCACTACGAGCAGTACTTC. This translates into CASSPGHYEQYF. The chain is built from TRBV18 and TRBJ2-7; D gene uncertain. CDR1 and CDR2 (germline): KGHSH, LQKENI. The CDR3 has 12 residues. V lost 2 bases and J lost 3, with 5 bases in between.

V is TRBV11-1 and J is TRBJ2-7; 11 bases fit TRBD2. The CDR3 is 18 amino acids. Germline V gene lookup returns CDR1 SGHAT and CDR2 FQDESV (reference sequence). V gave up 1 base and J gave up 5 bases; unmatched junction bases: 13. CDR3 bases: TGTGCCAGCAGCTTAGTTAGCGGGAGGGCCGAAGGCCCCGACGAGCAGTACTTC. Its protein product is CASSLVSGRAEGPDEQYF.

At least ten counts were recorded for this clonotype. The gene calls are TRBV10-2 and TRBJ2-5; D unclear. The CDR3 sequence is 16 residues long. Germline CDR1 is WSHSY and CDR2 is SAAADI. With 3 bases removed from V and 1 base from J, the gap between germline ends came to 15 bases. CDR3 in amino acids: CASSEESWVIQETQYF. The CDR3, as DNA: TGCGCCAGCAGTGAAGAATCGTGGGTAATCCAAGAGACCCAGTACTTC.

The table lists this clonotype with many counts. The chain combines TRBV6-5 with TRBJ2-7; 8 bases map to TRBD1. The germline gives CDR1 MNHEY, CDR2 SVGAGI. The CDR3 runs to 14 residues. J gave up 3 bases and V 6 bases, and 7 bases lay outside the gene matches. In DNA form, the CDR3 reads TGTGCCAGCAGAGCGGACAGGGACTTCTACGAGCAGTACTTC. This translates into CASRADRDFYEQYF.

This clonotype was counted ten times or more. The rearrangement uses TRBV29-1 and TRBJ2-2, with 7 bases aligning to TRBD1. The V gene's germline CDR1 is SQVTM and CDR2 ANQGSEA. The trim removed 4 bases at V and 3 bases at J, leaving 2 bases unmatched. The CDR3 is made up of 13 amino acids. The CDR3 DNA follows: TGCAGCGTTGTTACAGGGGACACCGGGGAGCTGTTTTTT. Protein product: CSVVTGDTGELFF.

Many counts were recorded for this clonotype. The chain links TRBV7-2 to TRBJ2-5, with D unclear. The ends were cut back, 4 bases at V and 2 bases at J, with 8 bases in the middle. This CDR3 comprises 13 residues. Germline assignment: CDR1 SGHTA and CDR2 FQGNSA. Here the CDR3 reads CASSSQVQETQYF. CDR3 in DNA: TGTGCCAGCAGCTCTCAGGTTCAAGAGACCCAGTACTTC.

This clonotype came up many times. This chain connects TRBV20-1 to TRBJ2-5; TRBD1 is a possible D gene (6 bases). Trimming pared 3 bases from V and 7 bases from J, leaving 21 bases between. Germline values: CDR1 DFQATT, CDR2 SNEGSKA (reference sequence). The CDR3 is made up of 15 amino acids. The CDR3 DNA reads TGCAGTGCTAGCTCAGCCGGGACACCACTGGTGACCCAGTACTTC. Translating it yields CSASSAGTPLVTQYF.

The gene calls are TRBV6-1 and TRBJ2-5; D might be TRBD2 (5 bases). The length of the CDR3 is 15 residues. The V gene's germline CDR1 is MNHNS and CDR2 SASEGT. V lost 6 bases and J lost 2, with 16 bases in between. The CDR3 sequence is CASSPGASFQETQYF. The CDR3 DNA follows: TGTGCCAGCAGCCCCGGTGCTAGCTTTCAAGAGACCCAGTACTTC.

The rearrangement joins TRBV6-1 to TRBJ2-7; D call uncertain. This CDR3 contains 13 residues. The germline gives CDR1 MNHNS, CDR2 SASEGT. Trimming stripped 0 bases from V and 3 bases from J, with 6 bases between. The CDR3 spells CASSEARNYEQYF. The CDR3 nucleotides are TGTGCCAGCAGTGAAGCCCGAAACTACGAGCAGTACTTC.

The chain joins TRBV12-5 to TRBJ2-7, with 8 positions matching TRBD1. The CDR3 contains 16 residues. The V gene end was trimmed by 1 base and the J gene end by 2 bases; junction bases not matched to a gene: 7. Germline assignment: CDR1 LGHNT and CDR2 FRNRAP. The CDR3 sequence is CASGLAPGQVTYEQYF. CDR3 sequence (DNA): TGTGCTAGTGGTTTGGCTCCGGGACAGGTTACCTACGAGCAGTACTTC.

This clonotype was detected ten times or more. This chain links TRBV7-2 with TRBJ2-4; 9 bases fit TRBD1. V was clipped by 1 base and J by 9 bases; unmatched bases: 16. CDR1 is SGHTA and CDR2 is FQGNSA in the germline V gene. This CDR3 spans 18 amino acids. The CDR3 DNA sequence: TGTGCCAGCAGCTTAGTTAACCCCTACAGGGGGCGCACGGGCATTCAGTACTTC. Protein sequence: CASSLVNPYRGRTGIQYF.

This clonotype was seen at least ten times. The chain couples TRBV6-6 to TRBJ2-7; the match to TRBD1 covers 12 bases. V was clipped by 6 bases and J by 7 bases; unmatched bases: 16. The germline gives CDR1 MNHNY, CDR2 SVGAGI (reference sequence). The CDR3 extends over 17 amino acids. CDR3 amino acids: CASSPPMKGQGAREQYF. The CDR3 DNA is TGTGCCAGCAGCCCCCCCATGAAGGGACAGGGGGCGCGGGAGCAGTACTTC.

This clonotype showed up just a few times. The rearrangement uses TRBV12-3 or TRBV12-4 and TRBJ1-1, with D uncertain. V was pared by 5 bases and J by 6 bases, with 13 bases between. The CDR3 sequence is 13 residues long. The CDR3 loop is CASSVSWSPEAFF. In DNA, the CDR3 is TGTGCCAGCAGTGTATCGTGGTCCCCTGAAGCTTTCTTT.

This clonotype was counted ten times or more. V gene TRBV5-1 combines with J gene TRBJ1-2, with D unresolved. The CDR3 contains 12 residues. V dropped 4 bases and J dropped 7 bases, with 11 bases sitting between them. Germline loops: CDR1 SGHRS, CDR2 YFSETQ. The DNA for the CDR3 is TGCGCCAGCAGCCTCGGCCGTGGTGGCTACACCTTC. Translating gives CASSLGRGGYTF.

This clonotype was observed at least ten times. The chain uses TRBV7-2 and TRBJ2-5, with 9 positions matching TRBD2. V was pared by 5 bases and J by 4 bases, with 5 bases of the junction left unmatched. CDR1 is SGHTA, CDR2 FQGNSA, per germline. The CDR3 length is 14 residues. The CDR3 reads CASSRSGSRETQYF. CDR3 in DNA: TGTGCCAGCAGCCGTAGCGGGAGCCGAGAGACCCAGTACTTC.

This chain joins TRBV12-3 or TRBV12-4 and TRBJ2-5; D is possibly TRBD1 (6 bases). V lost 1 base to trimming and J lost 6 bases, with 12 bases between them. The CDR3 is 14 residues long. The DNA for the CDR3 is TGTGCCAGCAGTTTAGGTTTCAGGGGCCAGACCCAGTACTTC. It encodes CASSLGFRGQTQYF.

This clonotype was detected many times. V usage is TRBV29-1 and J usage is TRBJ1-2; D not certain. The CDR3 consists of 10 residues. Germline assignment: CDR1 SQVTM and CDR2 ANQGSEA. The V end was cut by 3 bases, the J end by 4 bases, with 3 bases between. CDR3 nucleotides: TGCAGCGTTGACAGCTATGGCTACACCTTC. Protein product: CSVDSYGYTF.

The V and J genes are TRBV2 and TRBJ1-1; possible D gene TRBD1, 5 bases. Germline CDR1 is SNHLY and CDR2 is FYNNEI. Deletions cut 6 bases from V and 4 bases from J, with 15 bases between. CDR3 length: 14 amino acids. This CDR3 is CASSPRRGGTEAFF. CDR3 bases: TGTGCCAGCAGCCCGAGAAGGGGCGGCACTGAAGCTTTCTTT.

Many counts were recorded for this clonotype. The CDR3 region is CASSLAPYEQYF. The CDR3 coding sequence is TGTGCCAGCAGCTTAGCACCGTACGAGCAGTACTTC. The J gene is TRBJ2-7, the V gene TRBV11-2, with unresolved D. The CDR3 length is 12 residues. Trimming left V 1 base short and J 4 bases short, with 5 bases between. Germline lookup yields CDR1 SGHAT and CDR2 FQNNGV.

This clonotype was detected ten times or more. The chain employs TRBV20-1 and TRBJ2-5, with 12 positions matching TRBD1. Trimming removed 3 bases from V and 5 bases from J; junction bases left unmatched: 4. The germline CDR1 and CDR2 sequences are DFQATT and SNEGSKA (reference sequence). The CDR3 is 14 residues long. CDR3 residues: CSASGTGGGETQYF. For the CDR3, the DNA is TGCAGTGCTAGCGGGACAGGGGGCGGCGAGACCCAGTACTTC.

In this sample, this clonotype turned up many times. The CDR3 coding sequence is TGCGCCAGCAGCTTTGATGTCAATCAGCCCCAGCATTTT. Translation gives CASSFDVNQPQHF. The V gene is TRBV5-1, the J gene TRBJ1-5; the D is unclear. This CDR3 region has 13 residues. CDR1 SGHRS and CDR2 YFSETQ come from the germline V gene. Trimming shortened V by 2 bases and J by 3 bases, and 6 bases separated the two germline ends.